This paragraph covers one TCR beta chain sequence. Sequencing was performed with immunoSEQ multiplex PCR; in TCRdb, only in-frame clones are kept and a portion is missing. The table has 98,000 or so clones, around four fifths seen once. The sample comes from a study of blood T cell repertoires in COVID-19. The receptor was derived from a man aged 55 to 70 with acute or convalescent COVID-19. Source material: peripheral blood.

Written as DNA, the CDR3 is TGTGCCAGCAGTTTGGGGGGGGAGGGGGGCTACACCTTC. It codes for CASSLGGEGGYTF. The chain couples TRBV28 to TRBJ1-2, with a weak D call TRBD1 (5 bases). CDR1 MDHEN and CDR2 SYDVKM come from the germline V gene. The CDR3 is 13 residues long. Trimming stripped 3 bases from V and 8 bases from J, with 13 bases between.